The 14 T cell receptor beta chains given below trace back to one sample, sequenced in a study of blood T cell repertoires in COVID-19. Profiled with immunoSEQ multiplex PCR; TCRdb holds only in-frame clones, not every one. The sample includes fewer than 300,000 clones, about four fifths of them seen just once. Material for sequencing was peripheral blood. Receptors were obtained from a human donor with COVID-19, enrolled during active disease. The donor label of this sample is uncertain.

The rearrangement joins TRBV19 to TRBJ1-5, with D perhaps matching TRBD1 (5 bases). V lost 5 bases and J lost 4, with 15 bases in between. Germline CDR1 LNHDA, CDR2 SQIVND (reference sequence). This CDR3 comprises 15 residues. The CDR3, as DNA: TGTGCCAGTAGTGGGTCAGCAGGGATGAATCAGCCCCAGCATTTT. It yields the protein CASSGSAGMNQPQHF.

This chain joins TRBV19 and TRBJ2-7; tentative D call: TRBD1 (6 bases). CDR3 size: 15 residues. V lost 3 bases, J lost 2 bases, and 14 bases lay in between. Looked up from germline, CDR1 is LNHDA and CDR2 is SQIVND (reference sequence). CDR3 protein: CASSIRDMGAYEQYF. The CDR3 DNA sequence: TGTGCCAGTAGTATCAGGGACATGGGGGCCTACGAGCAGTACTTC.

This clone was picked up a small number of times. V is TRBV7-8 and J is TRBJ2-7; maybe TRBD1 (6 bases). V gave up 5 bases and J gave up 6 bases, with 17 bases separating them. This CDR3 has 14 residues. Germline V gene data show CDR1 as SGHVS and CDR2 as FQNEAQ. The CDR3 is CASSATGTFREQYF. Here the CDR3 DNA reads TGTGCCAGCAGCGCAACCGGGACATTTCGCGAGCAGTACTTC.

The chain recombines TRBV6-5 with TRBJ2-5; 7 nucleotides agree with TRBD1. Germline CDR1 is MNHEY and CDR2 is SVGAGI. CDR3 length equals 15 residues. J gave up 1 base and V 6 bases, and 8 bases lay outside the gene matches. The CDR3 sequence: CASRKRTGPQETQYF. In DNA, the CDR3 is TGTGCCAGCAGGAAGAGGACAGGACCCCAAGAGACCCAGTACTTC.

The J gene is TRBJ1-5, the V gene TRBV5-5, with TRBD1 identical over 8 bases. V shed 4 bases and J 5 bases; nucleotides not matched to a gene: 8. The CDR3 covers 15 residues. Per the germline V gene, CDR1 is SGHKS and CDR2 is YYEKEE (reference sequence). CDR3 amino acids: CASSQGAQRDQPQHF. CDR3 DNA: TGTGCCAGCAGCCAGGGGGCCCAGAGAGATCAGCCCCAGCATTTT.

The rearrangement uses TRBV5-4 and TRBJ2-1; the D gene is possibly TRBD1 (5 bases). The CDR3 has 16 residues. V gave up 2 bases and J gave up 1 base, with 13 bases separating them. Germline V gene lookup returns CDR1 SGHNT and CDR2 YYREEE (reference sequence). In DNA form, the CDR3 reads TGTGCCAGCAGCTTCGCAGGGCCCCCATCCTACAATGAGCAGTTCTTC. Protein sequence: CASSFAGPPSYNEQFF.

CDR3 region: CASRRDRDLYGYTF. CDR3 bases: TGTGCCAGCAGGAGGGACAGGGATTTATATGGCTACACCTTC. The chain carries TRBV2 and TRBJ1-2; 9 bases are shared with TRBD1. With V trimmed by 6 bases and J by 5 bases, 7 bases remained unmatched. The CDR3 extends over 14 amino acids. Germline CDR1 and CDR2: SNHLY and FYNNEI.

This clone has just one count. The CDR3 coding sequence is TGTGCCAGTAGGCCGGGACAGGCTTGGGATACGCAGTATTTT. Translation: CASRPGQAWDTQYF. The gene calls are TRBV19 and TRBJ2-3; 8 bases match TRBD1. CDR1 and CDR2 (germline): LNHDA, SQIVND (reference sequence). The trim removed 6 bases at V and 6 bases at J, leaving 8 bases unmatched. The CDR3 sequence is 14 residues long. The whole variable domain, filled in from reference TRBV19 and TRBJ2-3, reads DGGITQSPKYLFRKEGQNVTLSCEQNLNHDAMYWYRQDPGQGLRLIYYSQIVNDFQKGDIAEGYSVSREKKESFPLTVTSAQKNPTAFYLCASRPGQAWDTQYFGPGTRLTVL.

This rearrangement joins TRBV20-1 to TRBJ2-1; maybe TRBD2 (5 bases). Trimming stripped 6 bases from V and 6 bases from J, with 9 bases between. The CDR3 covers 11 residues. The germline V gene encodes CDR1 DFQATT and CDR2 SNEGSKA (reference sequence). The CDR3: CSAPRGNEQFF. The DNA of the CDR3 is TGCAGTGCCCCTCGGGGCAATGAGCAGTTCTTC.

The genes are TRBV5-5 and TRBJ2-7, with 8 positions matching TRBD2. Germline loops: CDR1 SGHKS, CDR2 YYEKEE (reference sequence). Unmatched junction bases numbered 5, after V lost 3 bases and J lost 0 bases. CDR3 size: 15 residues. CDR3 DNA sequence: TGTGCCAGCAGCTCGGCCGGGACTAGCTCCTACGAGCAGTACTTC. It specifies CASSSAGTSSYEQYF.

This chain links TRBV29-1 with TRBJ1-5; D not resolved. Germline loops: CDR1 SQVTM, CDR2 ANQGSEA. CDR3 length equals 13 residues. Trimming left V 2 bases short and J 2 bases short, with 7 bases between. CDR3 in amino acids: CSVEMGGNQPQHF. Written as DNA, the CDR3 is TGCAGCGTTGAAATGGGAGGCAATCAGCCCCAGCATTTT. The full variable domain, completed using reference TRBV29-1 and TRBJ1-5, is SAVISQKPSRDICQRGTSLTIQCQVDSQVTMMFWYRQQPGQSLTLIATANQGSEATYESGFVIDKFPISRPNLTFSTLTVSNMSPEDSSIYLCSVEMGGNQPQHFGDGTRLSIL.

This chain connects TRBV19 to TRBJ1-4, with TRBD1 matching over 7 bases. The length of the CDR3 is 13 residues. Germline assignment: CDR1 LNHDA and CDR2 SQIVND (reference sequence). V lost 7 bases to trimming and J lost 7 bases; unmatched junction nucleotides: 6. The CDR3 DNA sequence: TGTGCCAGTACCTCGACAGGGAGTGAAAAACTGTTTTTT. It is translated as CASTSTGSEKLFF.

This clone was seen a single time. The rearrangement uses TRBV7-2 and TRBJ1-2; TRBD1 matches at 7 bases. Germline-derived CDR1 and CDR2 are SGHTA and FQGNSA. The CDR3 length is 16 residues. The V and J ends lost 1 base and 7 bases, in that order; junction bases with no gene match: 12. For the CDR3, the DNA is TGTGCCAGCAGCTTAGACCCCAGGGGGAAGGCACTTGGCTACACCTTC. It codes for CASSLDPRGKALGYTF.

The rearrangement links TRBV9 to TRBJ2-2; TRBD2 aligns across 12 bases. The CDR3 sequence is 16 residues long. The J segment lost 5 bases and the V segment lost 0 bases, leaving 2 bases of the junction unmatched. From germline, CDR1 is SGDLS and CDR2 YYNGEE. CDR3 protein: CASSVGTSGRTGELFF. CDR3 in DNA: TGTGCCAGCAGCGTAGGCACTAGCGGGAGGACCGGGGAGCTGTTTTTT.